One and the same sample provided the 9 T cell receptor beta chains below, sequenced in a study of T-cell memory formation after mild COVID-19. TCRdb reprocessed the 5' RACE reads via MiXCR and lists one record per CDR3 protein. The table lists hundreds of thousands of distinct CDR3 sequences, just under 20% of them singletons. Material: PBMCs or a T cell subset sorted from them (not recorded which). The receptors were sampled from a man aged 18 to 30 who had mild COVID-19 (a few samples of this study predate the infection). Cell type and time point are not known.

This clonotype was counted at least ten times. The chain has TRBV6-4 and TRBJ2-1; TRBD1 matches 7 bases. After removal of 4 bases from V and 4 bases from J, the junction contained 7 bases not matched to a gene. Germline assignment: CDR1 MRHNA and CDR2 SNTAGT. The CDR3 has 15 residues. This CDR3 reads CASSAGPGQYNEQFF. Written as DNA, the CDR3 is TGTGCCAGCAGTGCCGGCCCGGGACAGTACAATGAGCAGTTCTTC.

This clonotype was found a few times. The rearrangement joins TRBV19 to TRBJ2-2, with 7 bases aligning to TRBD2. Per the germline V gene, CDR1 is LNHDA and CDR2 is SQIVND (reference sequence). The CDR3 is 15 residues long. V lost 8 bases, J lost 0 bases, and 6 bases stayed unmatched. Written as DNA, the CDR3 is TGTGCCAGTGCATGGGAGGGCACGAACACCGGGGAGCTGTTTTTT. Amino acids: CASAWEGTNTGELFF.

The chain uses TRBV27 and TRBJ1-2, with 7 positions matching TRBD1. J lost 4 bases, V lost 3 bases, and 8 bases had no gene match. Germline V lookup: CDR1 MNHEY, CDR2 SMNVEV (reference sequence). This CDR3 comprises 15 residues. CDR3 nucleotides: TGTGCCAGCAGTTTTGGGCCCTGGGACAGCTATGGCTACACCTTC. Translation: CASSFGPWDSYGYTF.

In its sample, this clonotype was seen many times. The V gene is TRBV20-1, the J gene TRBJ2-5; 15 bases line up with TRBD2. The CDR3 sequence is 18 residues long. The V and J ends lost 2 bases and 5 bases, in that order; junction bases with no gene match: 12. CDR1 DFQATT and CDR2 SNEGSKA come from the germline V gene (reference sequence). For the CDR3, the DNA is TGCAGTGCTAGACTTCCCGGACTAGCGGGGGGGCCGGAGGAGACCCAGTACTTC. Translated: CSARLPGLAGGPEETQYF.

The chain carries TRBV28 and TRBJ1-1; a weak D match, TRBD1 (6 bases). The germline V gene has CDR1 MDHEN and CDR2 SYDVKM. Trimming stripped 4 bases from V and 10 bases from J, with 16 bases between. There are 13 residues in the CDR3. DNA of the CDR3: TGTGCCAGCAGTTCGGGACACCAAGGAGGAGCTTTCTTT. Its translation: CASSSGHQGGAFF.

In this sample, this clonotype turned up a few times. The gene calls are TRBV7-2 and TRBJ1-1; D ambiguous. V was shortened by 0 bases and J by 6 bases, with 11 bases between the two germline ends. From germline, CDR1 is SGHTA and CDR2 FQGNSA. CDR3 length: 14 residues. The DNA for the CDR3 is TGTGCCAGCAGCTTAGCGCGCAGCGGGGCTGAAGCTTTCTTT. Protein: CASSLARSGAEAFF.

The rearrangement joins TRBV9 to TRBJ2-3; D is possibly TRBD1 or TRBD2 (6 bases each). V was trimmed by 3 bases and J by 4 bases, leaving 18 bases between them. Germline assignment: CDR1 SGDLS and CDR2 YYNGEE. This CDR3 is 16 amino acids long. CDR3 nucleotide sequence: TGTGCCAGCAGCGGACCGGGGGCAGGCGGCGCAGATACGCAGTATTTT. Encoded protein: CASSGPGAGGADTQYF.

CDR3 sequence (DNA): TGCGCCAGCAGCCCTAATCCAGGCCGCAATGAGCAGTTCTTC. It encodes CASSPNPGRNEQFF. The chain carries TRBV5-1 and TRBJ2-1, with D uncertain. Between the trimmed V and J ends, which lost 4 bases and 6 bases, there was a span of 14 bases. The CDR3 extends over 14 amino acids. Germline loops: CDR1 SGHRS, CDR2 YFSETQ. Full variable domain (remainder filled in from reference TRBV5-1 and TRBJ2-1): KAGVTQTPRYLIKTRGQQVTLSCSPISGHRSVSWYQQTPGQGLQFLFEYFSETQRNKGNFPGRFSGRQFSNSRSEMNVSTLELGDSALYLCASSPNPGRNEQFFGPGTRLTVL.

V is TRBV20-1 and J is TRBJ1-2; D not certain. CDR1 is DFQATT, CDR2 SNEGSKA, per germline (reference sequence). The CDR3 extends over 12 amino acids. Trimming removed 0 bases at V and 6 bases at J, with 8 bases between. The CDR3 DNA reads as TGCAGTGCTAGAGACACGGAACATGGCTACACCTTC. Its protein product is CSARDTEHGYTF.